The next 12 T cell receptor beta chains were all read from a single sample in a study of T-cell reconstitution after alpha-beta-depleted transplantation in children. A TCRbeta library incorporating unique molecular identifiers was prepared. TCRdb called the PCR reads again in MiXCR, with one record for every CDR3 protein. The sample holds roughly 420,000 distinct CDR3 sequences, under 20% seen once. Sequenced material: PBMCs, mostly from graft donor cells, taken 360 days after TCRalphabeta/CD19-depleted stem cell transplant. The source of these receptors is a boy younger than two who had a stem cell transplant for Wiskott-Aldrich syndrome, so the T cells may come from the graft donor.

This clonotype showed up just a few times. V is TRBV11-2 and J is TRBJ2-2; 14 nucleotides align to TRBD2. The V gene end was trimmed by 5 bases and the J gene end by 5 bases; junction bases not matched to a gene: 16. This CDR3 is 20 amino acids long. The V gene's germline CDR1 is SGHAT and CDR2 FQNNGV. CDR3 coding DNA: TGTGCCAGCAGCCCTCGGAATCGACTAGCGGGAGGGCCGCGGACCGGGGAGCTGTTTTTT. It yields the protein CASSPRNRLAGGPRTGELFF.

The chain recombines TRBV5-6 with TRBJ2-7; unclear D gene. The CDR3 contains 14 residues. V was cut by 0 bases and J by 2 bases, with 9 bases left in between. The V gene's germline CDR1 is SGHDT and CDR2 YYEEEE. The CDR3 reads CASSLGWITYEQYF. As DNA, the CDR3 is TGTGCCAGCAGCTTGGGGTGGATAACCTACGAGCAGTACTTC.

J is TRBJ2-6 and V is TRBV3-1; possible D gene TRBD2, 5 bases. Germline V gene data show CDR1 as LGHDT and CDR2 as YNNKEL (reference sequence). The CDR3 totals 13 residues. DNA for the CDR3: TGTGCGGTGGGAGCCTCTGGGGCCAACGTCCTGACTTTC. Translated: CAVGASGANVLTF.

The rearrangement uses TRBV6-1 and TRBJ2-2; tentatively, D is TRBD1 (5 bases). The CDR3 spans 16 residues. In germline, CDR1 is MNHNS, CDR2 SASEGT. The germline V and J ends were trimmed by 5 bases and 6 bases, with 19 bases remaining between them. The CDR3 nucleotides are TGTGCCAGCAGTAAAGACCTGGCCAGGGTCGCCGGGGAGCTGTTTTTT. This codes for CASSKDLARVAGELFF.

This clonotype showed up many times. The chain carries TRBV3-1 and TRBJ2-1; 10 nucleotides line up with TRBD2. Germline CDR1 and CDR2: LGHDT and YNNKEL (reference sequence). The CDR3 is made up of 16 amino acids. V dropped 0 bases and J dropped 8; count of bases not matched to a gene: 7. The CDR3 DNA sequence: TGTGCCAGCAGCCAAGAGCTTCTAGCGGGAGTCGATGAGCAGTTCTTC. This encodes CASSQELLAGVDEQFF.

The sample holds a few counts of this clonotype. CDR3 nucleotides: TGTGCCAGCCATCTGGGGGTACTATCCTACAATGAGCAGTTCTTC. This translates into CASHLGVLSYNEQFF. V gene TRBV5-5 combines with J gene TRBJ2-1; perhaps D is TRBD1 or TRBD2 (5 bases each). The CDR3 covers 15 residues. Germline values: CDR1 SGHKS, CDR2 YYEKEE (reference sequence). Trimming left V 7 bases short and J 1 base short, with 15 bases between.

The chain uses TRBV12-3 or TRBV12-4 and TRBJ2-4, with D possibly being TRBD1 (5 bases). CDR3 length: 15 amino acids. V was pared by 5 bases and J by 3 bases, with 14 bases between. CDR3 in DNA: TGTGCCAGCAGTAAACCAGGGTTTGGCAAAAACATTCAGTACTTC. This translates into CASSKPGFGKNIQYF.

This clonotype was observed once. The chain combines TRBV9 with TRBJ2-3; 11 bases fit TRBD2. Germline V gene lookup returns CDR1 SGDLS and CDR2 YYNGEE. The CDR3 extends over 19 amino acids. Trimming took 1 base from V and 3 from J; bases not matched to a gene: 13. The CDR3 nucleotides read TGTGCCAGCAGCGTATCCCTACAGATAGCGGGAGGGCCAACAGATACGCAGTATTTT. It encodes CASSVSLQIAGGPTDTQYF. The complete variable domain, with remaining parts taken from reference TRBV9 and TRBJ2-3, reads DSGVTQTPKHLITATGQRVTLRCSPRSGDLSVYWYQQSLDQGLQFLIQYYNGEERAKGNILERFSAQQFPDLHSELNLSSLELGDSALYFCASSVSLQIAGGPTDTQYFGPGTRLTVL.

This clonotype has only a few counts. The chain links TRBV20-1 to TRBJ2-1, with 7 bases matching TRBD2. This CDR3 is built from 13 residues. Germline loops: CDR1 DFQATT, CDR2 SNEGSKA (reference sequence). V gave up 4 bases and J gave up 3 bases; unmatched junction bases: 3. CDR3 residues: CSANRDYYNEQFF. In DNA, the CDR3 is TGCAGTGCTAACCGGGACTACTACAATGAGCAGTTCTTC.

At least ten counts were recorded for this clonotype. This chain uses TRBV5-1 with TRBJ2-7, with D unclear. The V end lost 1 base, the J end lost 3 bases, and 11 bases lay between the germline ends. Looked up from germline, CDR1 is SGHRS and CDR2 is YFSETQ. The CDR3 has 14 amino acids. The CDR3 DNA follows: TGCGCCAGCAGCTTGATCGGCAGGCTCTACGAGCAGTACTTC. Amino acids: CASSLIGRLYEQYF.

A few counts support this clonotype. The genes are TRBV5-1 and TRBJ2-7; 12 bases align to TRBD1. From germline, CDR1 is SGHRS and CDR2 YFSETQ. The J segment lost 2 bases and the V segment lost 0 bases, leaving 9 bases of the junction unmatched. CDR3 length: 18 amino acids. The chain's CDR3 is CASSLDRDRGRGTYEQYF. CDR3 coding DNA: TGCGCCAGCAGCTTGGACCGGGACAGGGGGCGAGGGACCTACGAGCAGTACTTC. The full variable domain, completed using reference TRBV5-1 and TRBJ2-7, is KAGVTQTPRYLIKTRGQQVTLSCSPISGHRSVSWYQQTPGQGLQFLFEYFSETQRNKGNFPGRFSGRQFSNSRSEMNVSTLELGDSALYLCASSLDRDRGRGTYEQYFGPGTRLTVT.

The rearrangement links TRBV9 to TRBJ2-2, with D unclear. CDR1 is SGDLS, CDR2 YYNGEE, per germline. With 4 bases removed from V and 6 bases from J, the gap between germline ends came to 4 bases. The CDR3 contains 11 residues. As DNA, the CDR3 is TGTGCCAGCAGCTCTGCCGGGGAGCTGTTTTTT. This translates into CASSSAGELFF.